This TCR beta chain was recorded in a study of cytomegalovirus exposure and HLA in healthy donors (dated by TCRdb to 2015 to 2018). Broadly, across the study: According to an earlier analysis of several hundred of the donors, roughly 180 million T cells yielded roughly 110 million unique TCR beta sequences and approximately 280 Gb of sequence data. Donor age, sex, ethnicity and CMV serostatus were compiled alongside the repertoire data. The study aimed to test whether signatures of past pathogen exposure could be identified by cataloging public T cell receptors. The study used immunosequencing to profile the T cell repertoires of 670 or so subjects and linked those repertoires to cytomegalovirus serostatus. Every repertoire in the discovery cohort had been generated on one and the same sequencing platform. Because of strong linkage in the cohort, five DR-DQ haplotypes were treated as single units for association and clustering. Among roughly 400 genotyped donors of the cohort, an average of around 250,000 unique TCR beta nucleotide sequences was sequenced per donor, of which about 18% were non-productive. HLA typing covered class I and class II loci at four-digit resolution. Genome-wide SNP genotypes for about 65% of the 666 donors were used in a later genetic analysis, which treated that subset as a discovery cohort. In an earlier analysis of around 540 of the donors, high-throughput TCR beta sequencing was used to judge whether each TCR beta V gene segment behaved as functional or pseudogenic. The number of typed donors differed by locus: about 629-630 for A, B, C, DRB1 and DQB1; some 500 for DQA1; fewer than 610 for DPA1; and 450 to 480 for DPB1. To predict cytomegalovirus infection status, the study combined high-throughput TCR immunosequencing, statistical association of individual TCRs with disease status, and machine learning. In a later analysis, previously published TCR beta repertoires from 666 donors were re-analyzed and high-resolution HLA genotyping was added so that TCR occurrence patterns could be studied. The later analysis used no new phenotypic data to find candidate immune exposures, relying instead on TCR beta sequences and their occurrence across donors. An early release that covered several hundred HLA-typed donors contained approximately 300 gigabases of sequencing data and around 80 million unique TCR sequences. Besides the first cohort of roughly 660 subjects, a separate validation cohort made up of 120 different subjects was used. Of the approximately 400 genotyped donors, approximately 82% fell in the genetic ancestry cluster associated with self-reported Caucasian donors. Study-wide findings and limitations: Across donors, most TCR sequences were observed very rarely, whereas some public TCRs were present in many individuals. The classifier was reported to diagnose cytomegalovirus status with high specificity and sensitivity in both the original cohort and the validation cohort. A few of the identified cytomegalovirus-associated TCR beta chains were confirmed in vitro to be specific for cytomegalovirus antigens. In a later analysis, over 15,000 TCR beta sequences were associated with specific HLA alleles at a false discovery rate of 0.05. A cluster of highly shared sequence variants was judged likely to be a technical artifact of the sequencing pipeline. The authors suggested that the approach could potentially be generalized to other disease states and immunological phenotypes. An earlier analysis of approximately 500 of the donors showed that most TCR beta V segments appeared in productive rearrangements either about 87% or about 30% of the time, which broadly matched IMGT annotations. Several of the top co-occurrence clusters appeared to be linked to parvovirus B19, influenza, CMV and Epstein-Barr virus, according to a later analysis. A further reported finding was that TCR beta sequences accurately predicted the HLA-A and HLA-B alleles for most subjects in the first cohort. Because some donors lacked HLA typing at each locus, the association tests relied only on the typed subset. The study listed 164 TCR beta chains as associated with cytomegalovirus. Linkage disequilibrium might explain the correlated functional status among segregating V segments, but an unknown experimental factor could not be ruled out. Strong co-occurrence of HLA alleles, especially DR and DQ, made assigning TCR associations to individual alleles difficult. In a later genetic analysis, fewer N-insertions in productive TCRs were reported among donors in an Asian-associated ancestry cluster than the roughly 700-donor mean. In a later genetic analysis, a missense DCLRE1C variant was associated with V-gene and J-gene trimming of TCR beta chains, and the association was replicated in an independent cohort. Because counts were too low, roughly 18 rarely observed V segments, including chromosome 9 orphons, were left out of the earlier analysis of some 640 of the donors. Sequencing depth was assumed to be roughly uniform across donors in the presence/absence analyses, though that assumption may not hold. Some IMGT-functional V segments, including TRBV6-2 and TRBV6-3, could not be told apart with the 87-base-pair reads, so those segments were excluded. Immune exposure information for the cohort was limited to CMV serostatus. In a later analysis, the rate of TCR association differed among HLA loci, with DRB1 alleles having the most associated TCRs and HLA-C alleles having the fewest. A later analysis found that HLA-associated TCR beta chains were more clonally expanded and had lower generation probabilities than equally common non-associated chains. Only TCR beta chains were sequenced in this cohort, and the absence of alpha or paired-chain data limited detectable features. A later analysis found that most CMV-associated TCR beta chains appeared HLA-restricted, with HLA associations seemingly driven largely by CMV exposure.

Trimming takes 4 bases from V and 6 bases from J, and the germline ends sit 18 bases apart. From the cysteine through the phenylalanine, the CDR3 covers 15 amino acids. This entry keeps only the CDR3 DNA: 45 bases, framed from base 1. CDR1 and CDR2 (SEHNR, FQNEAQ) derive from the germline V gene (reference sequence). In total, fewer than 750 healthy bone marrow donors made up the cohort. At the time of sampling, every cohort member was nominally healthy, though immune exposures that went unrecorded were likely present. The donor tested CMV seropositive, placing the donor among the 289 seropositive members of the cohort. A peripheral blood sample was provided by each donor, and peripheral blood mononuclear cells were used for TCR beta sequencing. Genomic DNA was extracted from the blood cell samples with the Qiagen DNeasy Blood Extraction Kit. Library prep was done by the immunoSEQ multiplex PCR assay. For the multiplex PCR, a mixture combining 60 forward primers for TCR Vbeta segments and 13 reverse primers for TCR Jbeta segments was used. Amplification of the CDR3 region of rearranged TCR beta genes was performed with a multiplex PCR assay on genomic DNA. The amplified TCR beta libraries were sequenced on the Illumina HiSeq System as 87-base-pair reads. In the authors' own workflow: A later analysis counted tens of millions of unique TCR beta chains across the 550 to 700 repertoires, and some 11 million of these chains were shared by at least two donors. A nearest-neighbor algorithm error-corrected the raw reads and collapsed the reads into unique sequences, merging closely related sequences to remove PCR and sequencing errors. V, D and J gene segments were assigned by aligning CDR3 sequences to IMGT reference sequences. For a sequence to be retained, a match of at least six nucleotides was required to both a V gene segment and a J gene segment. Rearrangements were called productive when the CDR3 lacked stop codons and stayed in frame with V and J; all others were non-productive. Following IMGT convention, CDR3 was defined as the stretch from the second conserved V-encoded cysteine to the conserved J-encoded phenylalanine. Sequences without an unambiguous match to a single V gene segment were excluded from the earlier analysis of almost 600 of the donors. In an earlier analysis of several hundred of the donors, V segments were called functional above 56.7% productive rearrangements and were called segregating when the between-donor standard deviation exceeded 5%. To diagnose cytomegalovirus status from the catalog of TCR beta chain sequences, a statistical classification framework was built. V and J gene assignment, in a later analysis, came from comparing TCR nucleotide sequences with IMGT/GENE-DB human TR gene sequences. In a later analysis, CDR3 sequences and most-parsimonious VDJ recombination scenarios were assigned using the TCRdist pipeline. A later analysis defined each TCR beta chain by its CDR3 amino acid sequence plus V-gene family, and excluded reads lacking a unique V-gene family. To address suspected cross-contamination and a sequencing artifact, a later analysis removed 592 highly shared, low-generation-probability nucleotide sequences. In a later analysis, a clonal expansion index for each public chain was calculated from normalized within-repertoire ranks of inferred template counts. Generation probabilities in a later analysis came from a VDJ recombination model fitted to out-of-frame rearrangements, and those results were checked against IGoR. A later analysis scored TCR-TCR, TCR-HLA and TCR-CMV co-occurrence with hypergeometric tests, applying a repertoire-size bias correction to TCR pairs. In a later analysis, false discovery rates were estimated by permuting HLA or CMV assignments 20 times. In a later analysis, co-occurring TCRs were grouped using DBSCAN, with TCRdist sequence similarity added in when clustering inside HLA-allele-positive subsets. Repertoires with fewer than 30,000 or more than 120,000 public chains, plus five repertoires with anomalous nucleotide sharing, were excluded from co-occurrence clustering. What TCRdb holds here is the immuneACCESS table cut down to in-frame rearrangements. Part of the clones is not present; checked against another copy, under half of the missing clones reflect an unresolved V gene, and the others are unexplained. The DNA gave D and trimming, while V, J and clone size come from that table. This sample has about 120,000 clones in its table, and roughly 9% of those were observed once. The ten largest clones capture approximately 6.4% of the sample.

Concerning this clone itself: There is no known antigen for this receptor. No clone much larger than this one lies a single base away; base qualities are absent.

The sequencing input was PBMCs. The clonotype originates from a woman in her thirties or forties in good health and CMV-seropositive. The V and J segments used are TRBV7-9 and TRBJ1-2; no D gene is confidently identified. CDR3 protein: CASSSNWIRADGYTF. The DNA is as follows: TGTGCCAGCAGCTCAAATTGGATCAGAGCGGATGGCTACACCTTC.